Sequencing of this T cell receptor beta chain was carried out in a study of cytomegalovirus exposure and HLA in healthy donors. A word on this clone: Its cognate antigen is unknown.

CDR3 size: 15 residues. V lost 1 base and J lost 1; bases outside the gene matches: 1. CDR1 SGHAT and CDR2 FQNNGV come from the germline V gene. General study findings and limits: The dataset shows that most TCR sequences were rare, while some public TCRs occurred in many donors. On later analysis, the bulk of CMV-associated TCR beta chains appeared to be HLA-restricted. Using a false discovery rate of 0.05, a later analysis showed that some 16,000 TCR beta sequences were associated with HLA alleles. TCR beta V- and J-gene trimming was later associated with a missense DCLRE1C variant.

PCR used 60 Vbeta primers and 13 Jbeta primers. TCRdb's copy holds only in-frame clones and misses some; the assay was immunoSEQ multiplex PCR. Found here are fewer than 75,000 clones, 75% of them singletons; the top ten hold under 15%. The chain recombines TRBV11-2 with TRBJ2-5; 9 bases fit TRBD1. The sequencing sample was made of PBMCs. The origin of this receptor is a man aged 70-80 years in good health and CMV-seronegative. The chain's CDR3 is CASSLGGQGQETQYF. The CDR3 DNA sequence: TGTGCCAGCAGCTTAGGGGGACAGGGCCAAGAGACCCAGTACTTC.